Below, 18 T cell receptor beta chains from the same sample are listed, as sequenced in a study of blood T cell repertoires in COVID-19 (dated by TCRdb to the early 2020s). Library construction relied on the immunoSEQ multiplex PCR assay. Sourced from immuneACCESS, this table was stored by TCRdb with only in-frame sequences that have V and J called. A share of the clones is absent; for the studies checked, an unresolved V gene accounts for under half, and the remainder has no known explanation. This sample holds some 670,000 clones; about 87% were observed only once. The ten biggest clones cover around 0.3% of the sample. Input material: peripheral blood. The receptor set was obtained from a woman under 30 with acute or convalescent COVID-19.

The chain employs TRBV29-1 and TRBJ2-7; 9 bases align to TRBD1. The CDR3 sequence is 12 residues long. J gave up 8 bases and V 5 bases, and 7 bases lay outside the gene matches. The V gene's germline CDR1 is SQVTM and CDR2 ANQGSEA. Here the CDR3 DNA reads TGCAGCGTTTCTACAGGGGGCTCTAAGCAGTACTTC. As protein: CSVSTGGSKQYF.

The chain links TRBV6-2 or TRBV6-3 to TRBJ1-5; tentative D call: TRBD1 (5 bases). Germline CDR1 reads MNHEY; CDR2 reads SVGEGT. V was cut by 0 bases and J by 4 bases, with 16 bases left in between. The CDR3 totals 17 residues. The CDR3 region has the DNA TGTGCCAGCAGTTACTCGAGGCCGGGGGGAGGGAATCAGCCCCAGCATTTT. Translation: CASSYSRPGGGNQPQHF.

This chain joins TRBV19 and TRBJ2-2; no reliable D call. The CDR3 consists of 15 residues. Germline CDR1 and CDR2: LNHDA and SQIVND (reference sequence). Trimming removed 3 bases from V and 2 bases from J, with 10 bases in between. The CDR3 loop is CASSMAGLNTGELFF. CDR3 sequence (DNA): TGTGCCAGTAGTATGGCAGGCCTAAACACCGGGGAGCTGTTTTTT.

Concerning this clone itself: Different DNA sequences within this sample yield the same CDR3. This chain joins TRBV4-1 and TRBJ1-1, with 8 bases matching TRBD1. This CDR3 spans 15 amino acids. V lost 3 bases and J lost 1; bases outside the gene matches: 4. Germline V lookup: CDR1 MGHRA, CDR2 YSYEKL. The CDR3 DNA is TGCGCCAGCAGCCATCCGGGGACAGGGAACACTGAAGCTTTCTTT. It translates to CASSHPGTGNTEAFF.

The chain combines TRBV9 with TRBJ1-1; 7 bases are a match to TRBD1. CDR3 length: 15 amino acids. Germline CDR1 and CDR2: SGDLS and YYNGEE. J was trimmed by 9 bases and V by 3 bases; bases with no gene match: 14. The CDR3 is CASSDLQGTEGKAFF. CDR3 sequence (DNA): TGTGCCAGCAGCGATTTACAGGGGACCGAGGGAAAAGCTTTCTTT.

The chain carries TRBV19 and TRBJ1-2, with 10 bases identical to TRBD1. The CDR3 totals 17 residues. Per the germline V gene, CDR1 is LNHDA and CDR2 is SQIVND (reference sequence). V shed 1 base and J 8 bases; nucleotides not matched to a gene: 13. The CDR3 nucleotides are TGTGCCAGTAGTATAGTCGGGACAGGGGCCCGAGAGGGCGGCTACACCTTC. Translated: CASSIVGTGAREGGYTF.

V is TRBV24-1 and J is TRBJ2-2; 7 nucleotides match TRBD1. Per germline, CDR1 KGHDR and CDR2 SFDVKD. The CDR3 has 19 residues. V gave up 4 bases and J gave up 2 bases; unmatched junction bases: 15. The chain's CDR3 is CATSDQYRGLWLNTGELFF. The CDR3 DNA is TGTGCCACCAGTGACCAATACAGGGGTTTGTGGCTAAACACCGGGGAGCTGTTTTTT.

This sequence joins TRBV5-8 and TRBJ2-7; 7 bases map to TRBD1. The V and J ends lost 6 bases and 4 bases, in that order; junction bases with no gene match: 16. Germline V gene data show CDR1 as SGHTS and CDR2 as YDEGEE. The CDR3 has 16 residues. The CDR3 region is CASTTGPGDSRYEQYF. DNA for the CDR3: TGTGCCAGCACCACCGGCCCCGGGGACAGCCGATACGAGCAGTACTTC.

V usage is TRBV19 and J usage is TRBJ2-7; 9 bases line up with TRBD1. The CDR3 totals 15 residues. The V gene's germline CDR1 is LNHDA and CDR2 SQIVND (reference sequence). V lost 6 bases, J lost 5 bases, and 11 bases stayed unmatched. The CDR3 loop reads CASSQSGTGRNEQYF. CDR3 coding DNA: TGTGCCAGTAGCCAGTCGGGGACAGGGCGCAACGAGCAGTACTTC.

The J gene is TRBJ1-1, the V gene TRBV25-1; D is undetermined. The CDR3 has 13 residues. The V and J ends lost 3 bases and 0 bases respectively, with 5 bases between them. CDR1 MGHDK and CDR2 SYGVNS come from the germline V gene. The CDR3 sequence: CASSDRLNTEAFF. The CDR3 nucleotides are TGTGCCAGCAGTGACAGGCTGAACACTGAAGCTTTCTTT. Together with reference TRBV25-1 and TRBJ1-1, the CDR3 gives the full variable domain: EADIYQTPRYLVIGTGKKITLECSQTMGHDKMYWYQQDPGMELHLIHYSYGVNSTEKGDLSSESTVSRIRTEHFPLTLESARPSHTSQYLCASSDRLNTEAFFGQGTRLTVV.

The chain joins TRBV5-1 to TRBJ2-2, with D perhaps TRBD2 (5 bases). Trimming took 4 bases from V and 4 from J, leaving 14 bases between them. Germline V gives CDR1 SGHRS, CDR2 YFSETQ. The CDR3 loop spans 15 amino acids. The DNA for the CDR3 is TGCGCCAGCAGCACCGGAGGACGGGGCACCGGGGAGCTGTTTTTT. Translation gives CASSTGGRGTGELFF.

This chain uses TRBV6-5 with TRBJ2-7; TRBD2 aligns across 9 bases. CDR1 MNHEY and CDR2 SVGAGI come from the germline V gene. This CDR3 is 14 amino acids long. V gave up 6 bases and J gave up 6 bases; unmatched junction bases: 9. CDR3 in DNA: TGTGCCAGCAGATACCTAGCGGGGCCTTTCGAGCAGTACTTC. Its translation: CASRYLAGPFEQYF.

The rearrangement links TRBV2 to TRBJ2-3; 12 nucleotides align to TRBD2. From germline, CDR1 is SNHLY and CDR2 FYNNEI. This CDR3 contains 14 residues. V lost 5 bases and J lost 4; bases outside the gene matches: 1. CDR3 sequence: CASSRLAGADTQYF. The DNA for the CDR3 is TGTGCCAGCAGTAGACTAGCGGGGGCAGATACGCAGTATTTT.

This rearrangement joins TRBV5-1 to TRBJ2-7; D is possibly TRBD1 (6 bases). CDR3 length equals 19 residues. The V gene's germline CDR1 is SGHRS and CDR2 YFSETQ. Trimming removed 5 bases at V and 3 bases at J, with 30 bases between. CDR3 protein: CASRKWTVLSERDGYEQYF. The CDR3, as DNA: TGCGCCAGCAGAAAATGGACAGTCCTTTCCGAACGTGATGGCTACGAGCAGTACTTC.

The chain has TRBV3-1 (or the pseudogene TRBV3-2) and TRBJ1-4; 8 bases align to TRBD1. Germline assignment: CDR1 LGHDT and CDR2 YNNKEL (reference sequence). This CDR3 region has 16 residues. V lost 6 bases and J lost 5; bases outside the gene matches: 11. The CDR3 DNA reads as TGTGCCAGCAGGGAGGTTACAGGGGGACTCAATGAAAAACTGTTTTTT. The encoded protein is CASREVTGGLNEKLFF.

CDR3 nucleotide sequence: TGTGCCAGCACCGTCGGAGTGGGACTAGCGGGGGGGATTACAGATACGCAGTATTTT. It codes for CASTVGVGLAGGITDTQYF. The genes are TRBV9 and TRBJ2-3, with 16 bases that match TRBD2. Trimming cost V 6 bases and J 3 bases; bases outside gene matches: 13. Germline values: CDR1 SGDLS, CDR2 YYNGEE. The CDR3 runs to 19 residues.

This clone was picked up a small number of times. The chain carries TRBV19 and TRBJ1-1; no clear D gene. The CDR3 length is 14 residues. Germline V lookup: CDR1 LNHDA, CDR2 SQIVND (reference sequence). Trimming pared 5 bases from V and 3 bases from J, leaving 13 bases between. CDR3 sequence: CASSWYHGDTEAFF. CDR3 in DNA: TGTGCCAGTAGTTGGTATCACGGGGACACTGAAGCTTTCTTT.

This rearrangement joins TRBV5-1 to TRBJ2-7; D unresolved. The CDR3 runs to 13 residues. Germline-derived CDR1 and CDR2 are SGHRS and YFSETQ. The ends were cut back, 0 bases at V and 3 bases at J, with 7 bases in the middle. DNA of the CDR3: TGCGCCAGCAGCTTGGGAGCAAACTACGAGCAGTACTTC. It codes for CASSLGANYEQYF.